These 2 T cell receptor beta chains originate from one sample sequenced in a study of shared clonotypes between healthy human individuals. Some clones are missing from TCRdb's copy, which holds only in-frame ones; the method was immunoSEQ multiplex PCR. The table lists 300,000 or so clones, over 65% of them singletons. What was sequenced was memory CD4+ T cells sorted from blood. The subset denotes: CD45RA-negative fraction. These receptors were taken from a man aged 25 to 45 in good health.

This chain links TRBV18 with TRBJ2-7; 7 nucleotides agree with TRBD1. The CDR3 spans 14 residues. The V and J ends lost 4 bases and 4 bases, in that order; junction bases with no gene match: 7. From germline, CDR1 is KGHSH and CDR2 LQKENI. The CDR3 region has the DNA TGTGCCAGCTCACAGGGGGCTAAGCTATACGAGCAGTACTTC. Encoded protein: CASSQGAKLYEQYF.

The rearrangement uses TRBV5-1 and TRBJ2-7; 10 bases agree with TRBD2. Germline CDR1 reads SGHRS; CDR2 reads YFSETQ. V lost 4 bases to trimming and J lost 4 bases; unmatched junction nucleotides: 5. The CDR3 is 14 residues long. This CDR3 is CASSQRTSGYEQYF. The CDR3 DNA sequence: TGCGCCAGCAGCCAGAGGACTAGCGGTTACGAGCAGTACTTC.